These T cell receptor beta chains were read from a single sample in a study of Graves' ophthalmopathy and Graves' hyperthyroidism. Each CDR3 protein gets one entry after TCRdb re-called the multiplex PCR reads with MiXCR. This sample has around 1,200,000 distinct CDR3 sequences; 35% to 45% occur once, and the top ten carry around 10%. Sequenced input: peripheral blood or thyroid tissue (not recorded which). The source is an adult man with Graves' hyperthyroidism. CDR3s include the opening cysteine and the closing phenylalanine or tryptophan. Fields, in order: J gene, D gene, V gene, clone size, CDR3 DNA, CDR3 protein. D genes are given only for firm matches. The size of a clone is reported for some rows only, either as once, few or many, or as a class for expanded clones.

TRBJ1-5	-	TRBV7-9	many	TGTGCCAGCAGCTTAGCAGGACCGATGAGTCAGCCCCAGCATTTT	CASSLAGPMSQPQHF
TRBJ1-2	-	TRBV15	-	TGTGCCACCAGCCGTGCAGGGAACTATGGCTACACCTTC	CATSRAGNYGYTF
TRBJ1-4	-	TRBV19	many	TGTGCCAGTAGTATATGGGCTAATGAAAAACTGTTTTTT	CASSIWANEKLFF
TRBJ1-5	-	TRBV19	-	TGTGCTAGAAGTGCGGCTAGCAATCAGCCCCAGCATTTT	CARSAASNQPQHF
TRBJ2-5	TRBD1	TRBV12-5	many	TGTGCTAGTGGCGGACAGGGTCGGGAGACCCAGTACTTC	CASGGQGRETQYF
TRBJ2-7	-	TRBV11-2	-	TGTGCCAGCATCTTAGTAGGGGGGCGCGAGCAGTACTTC	CASILVGGREQYF
TRBJ1-1	TRBD1	TRBV10-3	-	TGTGCCATCAACCTACTACCGGGACAGGGGGCAGTGAACACTGAAGCTTTCTTT	CAINLLPGQGAVNTEAFF
TRBJ1-5	-	TRBV18	-	TGTGCCAGCTCACCACCCCATAGCAATCAGCCCCAGCATTTT	CASSPPHSNQPQHF
TRBJ1-1	-	TRBV9	many	TGTGCCAGCAGCCCTATCAGGGTTAAGAACACTGAAGCTTTCTTT	CASSPIRVKNTEAFF
TRBJ2-5	TRBD1	TRBV5-1	many	TGCGCCAGCAGCCCCGACAGGGCTTGGGAGACCCAGTACTTC	CASSPDRAWETQYF
TRBJ2-7	-	TRBV29-1	-	TGCAGCGTCCTGACAGGGACTTTCTACGAGCAGTACTTC	CSVLTGTFYEQYF
TRBJ1-4	-	TRBV7-9	once	TGTGCCACTAGATTGGGGGTTTATGAAAAACTGTTTTTT	CATRLGVYEKLFF
TRBJ2-7	TRBD2	TRBV2	-	TGTGCCAGCAGCGTTGGGTTAGCGGGAGGCGGGTACGAGCAGTACTTC	CASSVGLAGGGYEQYF
TRBJ2-2	-	TRBV5-8	many	TGTGCCAGCAGCTGGGGGGTGGAGCGACACACCGGGGAGCTGTTTTTT	CASSWGVERHTGELFF
TRBJ1-3	-	TRBV10-3	many	TGTGCCGTCCTACGGACGGCCTCTGGAAACACCATATATTTT	CAVLRTASGNTIYF
TRBJ1-1	TRBD1	TRBV7-9	-	TGTGCCAGCAGCTTAGCGTCCCGGGACAGGGGGCACGGGACTAATGCTTTCTTT	CASSLASRDRGHGTNAFF
TRBJ1-5	-	TRBV5-1	-	TGCGCCAGCAGCCGGCGGGATGTCAATCAGCCCCAGCATTTT	CASSRRDVNQPQHF
TRBJ1-1	-	TRBV28	few	TGTGCCAGCAGTTTCGTTGGGTTTGAAGCTTTCTTT	CASSFVGFEAFF
TRBJ1-6	TRBD1	TRBV11-2	once	TGTGCCAGCAGCCGCGACAGGGACAGGTCTAATTCACCCCTCCACTTT	CASSRDRDRSNSPLHF
TRBJ1-3	-	TRBV6-5	many	TGTGCCAGCAGTTCCGGGACACGGAGATCCTCTGGAAACACCATATATTTT	CASSSGTRRSSGNTIYF
TRBJ1-5	-	TRBV5-6	few	TGTGCCAGCAGCTTGGCCGGTAATGTAGGCCATAGCAATCAGCCCCAGCATTTT	CASSLAGNVGHSNQPQHF
TRBJ1-5	-	TRBV19	many	TGTGCCAGTAGTATTGACACAAGGCCCAGGCAGCCCCAGCATTTT	CASSIDTRPRQPQHF
TRBJ1-1	-	TRBV20-1	few	TGCAGTGCTAGAGATCCGGGTAACACTGAAGCTTTCTTT	CSARDPGNTEAFF
TRBJ1-6	-	TRBV20-1	many	TGCAGTGCTAGGAAAGGGGATAATTCACCCCTCCACTTT	CSARKGDNSPLHF
TRBJ2-7	TRBD1	TRBV28	few	TGTGCCAGCACTCCGGGACAGTTTGGCGAGCAGTACTTC	CASTPGQFGEQYF
TRBJ1-2	-	TRBV4-2	few	TGTGCCAGCAGCCCCTCGGTGAATGAGGGCTACACCTTC	CASSPSVNEGYTF
TRBJ1-2	TRBD1	TRBV7-2	-	TGTGCCAGCAAAGGACCAATGGACAGGAGGTTCGGCTACACCTTC	CASKGPMDRRFGYTF
TRBJ2-3	-	TRBV7-9	few	TGTGCCAGCAGCTTTGCGGGGACCACAGATACGCAGTATTTT	CASSFAGTTDTQYF
TRBJ1-4	-	TRBV10-2	-	TGCGCCAGCAGTGCAACAGCAATTAATGAAAAACTGTTTTTT	CASSATAINEKLFF
TRBJ1-5	-	TRBV15	-	TGTGCCACCAGCAGAGATTGGGGGAGAGAGACCCAGCATTTT	CATSRDWGRETQHF
TRBJ1-5	TRBD1	TRBV20-1	-	TGCAGTGCTAGAGGTGGACAGGGCAGGCAGCCCCAGCATTTT	CSARGGQGRQPQHF
TRBJ1-1	-	TRBV7-9	many	TGTGCCAGCAGCCCCAGGATAGGTATGAACACTGAAGCTTTCTTT	CASSPRIGMNTEAFF
TRBJ2-5	-	TRBV29-1	many	TGCAGCGTTTTTAGCGGCGAGACCCAGTACTTC	CSVFSGETQYF
TRBJ1-5	-	TRBV2	many	TGTGCCAGCAGTGAAAGCTTGGGGCTGGTCAATCAGCCCCAGCATTTT	CASSESLGLVNQPQHF
TRBJ1-1	-	TRBV5-1	-	TGCGCCAGCAGCTCCGGCGGGGTAGCCGACACTGAAGCTTTCTTT	CASSSGGVADTEAFF
TRBJ1-5	TRBD1	TRBV7-2	-	TGTGCCAGCAGCACGCCGGGACAGGGCTTACAGCATTTT	CASSTPGQGLQHF
TRBJ1-3	-	TRBV19	many	TGTGCCTCTCGAGCAGGGAGCTCTGGAAACACCATATATTTT	CASRAGSSGNTIYF
TRBJ2-5	TRBD2	TRBV7-6	many	TGTGCCAGCAGCGCAGGACTAGCGGGAGGTTGGGAGACCCAGTACTTC	CASSAGLAGGWETQYF
TRBJ2-2	TRBD2	TRBV19	-	TGTGCCAGTAGGGAAGCGGGGCAGAGAACCGGGGAGCTGTTTTTT	CASREAGQRTGELFF
TRBJ2-3	-	TRBV20-1	-	TGCAGTGCCAGGCGGTTCAGCGTCGCAGATACGCAGTATTTT	CSARRFSVADTQYF
TRBJ1-4	-	TRBV7-9	few	TGTGCCAGCAGCATAAGGAAGGACAGCCAAGCTAATGAAAAACTGTTTTTT	CASSIRKDSQANEKLFF
TRBJ2-2	TRBD2	TRBV5-1	-	TGCGCCAGCAGCTTGGTACGGGGGGCCGGGGAGCTGTTTTTT	CASSLVRGAGELFF
TRBJ1-6	TRBD1	TRBV5-1	-	TGCGCCAGCAAACCCGGGACAGAGGGTAATTCACCCCTCCACTTT	CASKPGTEGNSPLHF
TRBJ2-6	TRBD1	TRBV10-3	-	TGTGCCATCGGGACAGCGAACACTGAAGCTTTC	CAIGTANTEAF
TRBJ2-7	TRBD2	TRBV7-2	-	TGTGCCGGCAGCTTAGTGGCTAGCGGGGACTACGAGCAGTACTTC	CAGSLVASGDYEQYF
TRBJ1-1	-	TRBV7-8	-	TGTGCCTGCAGCGTAGGAGGGATCGAAGCTTTCTTT	CACSVGGIEAFF
TRBJ2-2	-	TRBV6-5	-	TGTGCCAGCAGGGATACTAGCGGGGAGCTGTTTTTT	CASRDTSGELFF
TRBJ1-1	-	TRBV5-6	few	TGTGCCAGCAGCTTTTTTCCGGGGTTGAACACTGAAGCTTTCTTT	CASSFFPGLNTEAFF
TRBJ2-7	-	TRBV10-3	many	TGTGCCATCAGTCTCCGGGGGTCCTACGAGCAGTACTTC	CAISLRGSYEQYF
TRBJ1-2	-	TRBV6-1	few	TGTGCCAGCAGTGAAGGAGAGTTGGGCTATGGCTACACCTTC	CASSEGELGYGYTF
TRBJ1-1	TRBD1	TRBV10-3	many	TGTGCCATCAGTGAGTCTCTAGGACAGGGTTTGAACACTGAAGCTTTCTTT	CAISESLGQGLNTEAFF
TRBJ2-7	TRBD2	TRBV4-1	few	TGCGCCAGCAGCCACGGAACTAGCGCTAACTACGAGCAGTACTTC	CASSHGTSANYEQYF
TRBJ1-1	TRBD1	TRBV29-1	-	TGCAGCGGCGGGGACAGACTGAACACTGAAGCTTTCTTT	CSGGDRLNTEAFF
TRBJ1-6	-	TRBV7-9	-	TGTGCCAGCAGCCAAGAGAACCAAAATTCACCCCTCCACTTT	CASSQENQNSPLHF